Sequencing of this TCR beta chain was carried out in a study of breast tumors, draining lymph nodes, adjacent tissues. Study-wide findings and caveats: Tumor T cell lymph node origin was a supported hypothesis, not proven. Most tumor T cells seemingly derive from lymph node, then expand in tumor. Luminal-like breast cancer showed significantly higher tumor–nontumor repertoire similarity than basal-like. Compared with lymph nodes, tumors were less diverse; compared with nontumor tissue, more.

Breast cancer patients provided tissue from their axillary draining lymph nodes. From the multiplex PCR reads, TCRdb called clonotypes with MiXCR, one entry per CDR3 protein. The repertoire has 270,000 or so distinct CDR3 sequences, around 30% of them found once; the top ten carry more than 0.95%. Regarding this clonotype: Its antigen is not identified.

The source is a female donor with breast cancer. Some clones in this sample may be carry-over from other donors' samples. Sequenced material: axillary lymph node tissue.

CDR3 sequence (DNA): TGTGCCAGCAGCCAAGCCAGTAGCAATCAGCCCCAGCATTTT. It encodes CASSQASSNQPQHF. This chain joins TRBV3-1 and TRBJ1-5; D gene unclear. Per the germline V gene, CDR1 is LGHDT and CDR2 is YNNKEL (reference sequence). V was clipped by 1 base and J by 0 bases, with 4 bases between them. This CDR3 is 14 amino acids long.